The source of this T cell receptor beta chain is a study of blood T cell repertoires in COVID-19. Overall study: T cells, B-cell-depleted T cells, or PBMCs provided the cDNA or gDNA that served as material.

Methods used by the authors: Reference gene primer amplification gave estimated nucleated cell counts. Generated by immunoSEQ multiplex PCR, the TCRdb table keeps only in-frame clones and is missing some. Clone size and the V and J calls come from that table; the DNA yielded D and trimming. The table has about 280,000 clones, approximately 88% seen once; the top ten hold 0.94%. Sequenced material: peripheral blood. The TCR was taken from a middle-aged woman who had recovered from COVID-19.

The CDR3 DNA sequence: TGCAGTTACCGACTAGACGGGAGTTGGATCCATGAGCAGTTCTTC. Translation: CSYRLDGSWIHEQFF. The chain is built from TRBV29-1 and TRBJ2-1; D possibly corresponds to TRBD2 (6 bases). The germline gives CDR1 SQVTM, CDR2 ANQGSEA. This CDR3 has 15 amino acids.